This TCR beta chain was captured in a study of T cell responses to AZD1222 COVID-19 vaccine. Using immunoSEQ multiplex PCR, the repertoire was profiled, and TCRdb retains in-frame clones only, with some absent. The sample holds 100,000 to 150,000 clones, 86% seen once. The CDR3 runs to 18 residues. Germline values: CDR1 LNHNV, CDR2 YYDKDF (reference sequence). V was cut by 0 bases and J by 0 bases, with 15 bases left in between. The V gene is TRBV15, the J gene TRBJ2-1; D may match TRBD1 or TRBD2 (6 bases each). Specimen: peripheral blood, collected on day 0 of AZD1222 vaccination. The clonotype was recovered from an adult in good health. The CDR3 DNA reads as TGTGCCACCAGCAGAGAGATGGGGGGCTCGACCTCCTACAATGAGCAGTTCTTC. Translation gives CATSREMGGSTSYNEQFF.